The 15 T cell receptor beta chains presented below share a single source sample, sequenced in a study of blood T cell repertoires in COVID-19. Sequencing used immunoSEQ multiplex PCR; TCRdb keeps in-frame clones, though not all of them. The sample includes 150,000 to 200,000 clones, approximately 86% of them seen just once. The sample was peripheral blood. Receptors were obtained from a woman aged 40 to 55 with COVID-19, enrolled during active disease.

The chain carries TRBV4-1 and TRBJ2-7; TRBD2 matches at 13 bases. The CDR3 totals 18 residues. V shed 3 bases, J shed 3 bases, and the junction held 11 bases outside the gene matches. Germline CDR1 and CDR2: MGHRA and YSYEKL. CDR3 amino acids: CASSQGLAGSQRYYEQYF. The CDR3, as DNA: TGCGCCAGCAGCCAGGGACTAGCGGGGTCCCAACGTTACTACGAGCAGTACTTC.

This clone showed up just once. CDR3 in DNA: TGTGCCAGCTCACCCCCCCCCGGGCCCCAGCATTTT. It translates to CASSPPPGPQHF. J is TRBJ1-5 and V is TRBV18, with unresolved D. This CDR3 comprises 12 residues. The germline V gene has CDR1 KGHSH and CDR2 LQKENI. The ends were cut back, 3 bases at V and 9 bases at J, with 9 bases in the middle.

This chain connects TRBV24-1 to TRBJ2-1; TRBD2 agrees at 13 bases. J gave up 5 bases and V 10 bases, and 1 base lay outside the gene matches. Germline V gene sequence: CDR1 KGHDR, CDR2 SFDVKD. This CDR3 region has 13 residues. The CDR3 nucleotides are TGTGCCACGGGACTAGCGGGAAACAATGAGCAGTTCTTC. Protein: CATGLAGNNEQFF.

The chain employs TRBV6-4 and TRBJ1-1; possibly TRBD1 for D (5 bases). CDR1 is MRHNA and CDR2 is SNTAGT in the germline V gene. Trimming stripped 6 bases from V and 7 bases from J, with 18 bases between. CDR3 length: 14 amino acids. The CDR3 DNA reads TGTGCCAGCAGAGTGGAGGGGCGGGCGAGTGAAGCTTTCTTT. The encoded protein is CASRVEGRASEAFF.

The sample holds one count of this clone. This chain uses TRBV2 with TRBJ2-1, with D possibly TRBD2 on 5 matching bases. Germline assignment: CDR1 SNHLY and CDR2 FYNNEI. The CDR3 is made up of 14 amino acids. V lost 7 bases and J lost 10, with 20 bases in between. The CDR3 region has the DNA TGTGCCAGCAAGTTCAAATGGCTAGCAGGAGAGCAGTTCTTC. Its protein is CASKFKWLAGEQFF.

The V gene is TRBV3-1 (or the pseudogene TRBV3-2), the J gene TRBJ2-1; D call uncertain. The CDR3 runs to 12 residues. With 4 bases removed from V and 9 bases from J, the gap between germline ends came to 10 bases. Germline lookup yields CDR1 LGHDT and CDR2 YNNKEL (reference sequence). The DNA for the CDR3 is TGTGCCAGCAGCCTTCTTTCTGTTGAGCAGTTCTTC. This gives the protein CASSLLSVEQFF.

CDR3: CASSSGGGRETQYF. In DNA form, the CDR3 reads TGTGCCAGCAGTAGCGGGGGGGGCCGGGAGACCCAGTACTTC. This chain links TRBV2 with TRBJ2-5; 10 bases agree with TRBD2. Germline CDR1 SNHLY, CDR2 FYNNEI. Losses at the gene ends were 5 bases for V and 5 bases for J; bases not matched to a gene: 5. The CDR3 has 14 amino acids.

The rearrangement links TRBV3-1 (or the pseudogene TRBV3-2) to TRBJ1-1, with 7 bases fitting TRBD1. Germline CDR1 LGHDT, CDR2 YNNKEL (reference sequence). CDR3 size: 13 residues. J was trimmed by 4 bases and V by 1 base; bases with no gene match: 0. The CDR3 loop is CASSQGTGTEAFF. In nucleotides, the CDR3 is TGTGCCAGCAGCCAAGGGACAGGCACTGAAGCTTTCTTT.

This clone was seen a single time. This chain connects TRBV9 to TRBJ1-2; maybe TRBD1 (5 bases). CDR3 length: 13 amino acids. The germline V gene encodes CDR1 SGDLS and CDR2 YYNGEE. The germline V and J ends were trimmed by 0 bases and 7 bases, with 10 bases remaining between them. The CDR3 DNA follows: TGTGCCAGCAGCGTAGCAGGGAGGGCTGGCTACACCTTC. Protein product: CASSVAGRAGYTF.

Only one count was recorded for this clone. This chain uses TRBV7-9 with TRBJ2-7; 7 bases are shared with TRBD2. Germline V gene lookup returns CDR1 SEHNR and CDR2 FQNEAQ (reference sequence). There are 13 residues in the CDR3. Losses at the gene ends were 5 bases for V and 6 bases for J; bases not matched to a gene: 7. CDR3: CASSRGGGSEQYF. CDR3 sequence (DNA): TGTGCCAGCAGCCGTGGGGGAGGGTCCGAGCAGTACTTC.

This clone counts as medium-sized. The chain has TRBV25-1 and TRBJ2-1; 14 nucleotides line up with TRBD2. The V gene end was trimmed by 10 bases and the J gene end by 12 bases; junction bases not matched to a gene: 8. This CDR3 has 13 amino acids. Looked up from germline, CDR1 is MGHDK and CDR2 is SYGVNS. The CDR3, as DNA: TGTGCCACCGCCGGGACTAGCGGGGGCTCGCAGTTCTTC. Translated: CATAGTSGGSQFF.

This clone appeared once. The V and J genes are TRBV6-5 and TRBJ1-4, with D possibly matching TRBD1 (6 bases). Germline V gives CDR1 MNHEY, CDR2 SVGAGI. Trimming shortened V by 6 bases and J by 4 bases, and 15 bases separated the two germline ends. The CDR3 covers 15 residues. In DNA, the CDR3 is TGTGCCAGCAGCCAAACAGGGCTGAATAATGAAAAACTGTTTTTT. Translating gives CASSQTGLNNEKLFF.

V is TRBV19 and J is TRBJ1-6; TRBD1 matches at 8 bases. Germline-derived CDR1 and CDR2 are LNHDA and SQIVND (reference sequence). Trimming removed 6 bases from V and 7 bases from J; junction bases left unmatched: 5. This CDR3 has 14 residues. The CDR3 DNA reads TGTGCCAGTAGCTGGCAGGGGGCAAATTCACCCCTCCACTTT. Translating it yields CASSWQGANSPLHF. Using reference TRBV19 and TRBJ1-6 for the parts outside the CDR3, the full variable domain is DGGITQSPKYLFRKEGQNVTLSCEQNLNHDAMYWYRQDPGQGLRLIYYSQIVNDFQKGDIAEGYSVSREKKESFPLTVTSAQKNPTAFYLCASSWQGANSPLHFGNGTRLTVT.

This clone was detected only once. The V call is TRBV29-1, the J call TRBJ1-1, with 7 bases fitting TRBD1. The CDR3 is 14 amino acids. Germline V gene data show CDR1 as SQVTM and CDR2 as ANQGSEA. The V and J ends lost 7 bases and 5 bases, in that order; junction bases with no gene match: 13. The CDR3 nucleotides read TGCAGCGCCAAATTAAGGACAGGTCGGACTGAAGCTTTCTTT. Its protein product is CSAKLRTGRTEAFF.

This chain uses TRBV7-9 with TRBJ2-3, with D perhaps matching TRBD2 (6 bases). The CDR3 sequence is 16 residues long. Germline V CDR1 and CDR2: SEHNR, FQNEAQ (reference sequence). Trimming took 3 bases from V and 4 from J, leaving 17 bases between them. The CDR3 reads CASSLHLAGRADTQYF. CDR3 bases: TGTGCCAGCAGCTTGCACCTTGCGGGGCGAGCAGATACGCAGTATTTT.